The TCR beta chain under discussion was sequenced for a study of T cells in Graves' hyperthyroidism and ophthalmopathy. The sample holds many counts of this clonotype. Antigen: not known. Points from the study as a whole: Ophthalmopathy, as predicted by the model, came a median 6.5 months after the prediction. Most expanded thyroid clonotypes above 0.001 recurred in blood.

Amplification of TCR beta CDR3 regions used RNA as the template. Initially, a first-round RT-PCR of the TCR CDR3 employed the HTBI primer set. MiXCR, applied by TCRdb to the multiplex PCR reads, yields one record per CDR3 protein. The table includes roughly 350,000 distinct CDR3 sequences, 14% detected once. This CDR3 spans 15 amino acids. Germline assignment: CDR1 SEHNR and CDR2 FQNEAQ (reference sequence). The germline V and J ends were trimmed by 1 base and 2 bases, with 11 bases remaining between them. Clinical symptoms, serum thyroxine, TRAb, thyroid ultrasound and orbital computed tomography established diagnosis.

What was sequenced was blood. The chain is built from TRBV7-9 and TRBJ1-1; D gene ambiguous. The clonotype comes from a woman aged 25 to 39 with Graves' ophthalmopathy. The CDR3 nucleotides read TGTGCCAGCAGCTTAGACGGTCTCCTTAACACTGAAGCTTTCTTT. It is translated as CASSLDGLLNTEAFF.